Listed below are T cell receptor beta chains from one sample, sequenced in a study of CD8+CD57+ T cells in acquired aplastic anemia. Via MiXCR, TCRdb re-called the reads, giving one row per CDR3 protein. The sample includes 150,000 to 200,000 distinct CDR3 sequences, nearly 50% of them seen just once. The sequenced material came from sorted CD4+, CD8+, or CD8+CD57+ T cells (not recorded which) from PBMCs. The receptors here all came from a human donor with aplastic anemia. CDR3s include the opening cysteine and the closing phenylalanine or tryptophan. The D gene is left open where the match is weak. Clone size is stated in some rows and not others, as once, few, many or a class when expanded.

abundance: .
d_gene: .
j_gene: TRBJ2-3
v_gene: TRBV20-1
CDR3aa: CSARSEGGRVDTQCF
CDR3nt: TGCAGTGCTAGATCCGAGGGGGGGCGTGTAGATACGCAGTGTTTT

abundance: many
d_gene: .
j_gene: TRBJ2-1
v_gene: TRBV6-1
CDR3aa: CASGQFHEQFF
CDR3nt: TGTGCCAGCGGACAGTTCCATGAGCAGTTCTTC

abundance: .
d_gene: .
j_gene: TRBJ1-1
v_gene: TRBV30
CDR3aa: CAWRAWGYTEAFF
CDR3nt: TGTGCCTGGAGAGCTTGGGGGTACACTGAAGCTTTCTTT

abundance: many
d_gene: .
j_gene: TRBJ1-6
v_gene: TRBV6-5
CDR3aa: CASSYSKVYNSPLHF
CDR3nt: TGTGCCAGCAGTTACTCGAAGGTCTATAATTCACCCCTCCACTTT

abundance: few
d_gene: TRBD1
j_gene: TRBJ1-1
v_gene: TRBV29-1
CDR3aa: CSVGTGVSSGTEAFF
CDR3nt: TGCAGCGTGGGTACAGGGGTAAGCTCGGGCACTGAAGCTTTCTTT

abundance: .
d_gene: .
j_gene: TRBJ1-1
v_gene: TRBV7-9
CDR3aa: CASSLARWRDTEAFF
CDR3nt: TGTGCCAGCAGCTTAGCGCGATGGAGGGACACTGAAGCTTTCTTT

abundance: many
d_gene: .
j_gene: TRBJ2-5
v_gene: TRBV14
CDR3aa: CASSQVGNRARETQYF
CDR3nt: TGTGCCAGCAGCCAAGTAGGGAACCGGGCACGAGAGACCCAGTACTTC

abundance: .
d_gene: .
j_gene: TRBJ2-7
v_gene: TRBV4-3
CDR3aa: CASSRDDGTYEQYF
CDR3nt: TGCGCCAGCAGCCGAGATGACGGTACATACGAGCAGTACTTC

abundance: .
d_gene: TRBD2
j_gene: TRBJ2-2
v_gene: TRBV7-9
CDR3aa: CASSRGGRGTGELFF
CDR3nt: TGTGCCAGCAGTCGCGGGGGACGGGGCACCGGGGAGCTGTTTTTT

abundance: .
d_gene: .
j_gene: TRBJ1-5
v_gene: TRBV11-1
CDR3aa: CASSLAFPGQGSNQPQHF
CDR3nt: TGTGCCAGCAGCTTAGCCTTTCCCGGCCAGGGAAGCAATCAGCCCCAGCATTTT

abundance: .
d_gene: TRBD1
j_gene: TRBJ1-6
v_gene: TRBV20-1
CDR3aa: CSARDIATGDSSPLHF
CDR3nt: TGCAGTGCTAGAGATATTGCGACAGGGGATTCTTCACCCCTCCACTTT

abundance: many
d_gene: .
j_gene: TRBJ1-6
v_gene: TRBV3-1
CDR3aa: CASSEIRGSPLHF
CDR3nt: TGTGCCAGCAGCGAGATCCGGGGTTCACCCCTCCACTTT

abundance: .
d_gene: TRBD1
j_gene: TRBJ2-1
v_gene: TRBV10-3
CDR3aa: CAIESQGAYNEQFF
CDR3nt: TGTGCCATTGAGTCACAGGGGGCCTACAATGAGCAGTTCTTC

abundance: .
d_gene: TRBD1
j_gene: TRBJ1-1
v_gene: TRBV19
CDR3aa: CASSMGTGGDEAFF
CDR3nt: TGTGCCAGTAGTATGGGGACAGGGGGCGATGAAGCTTTCTTT

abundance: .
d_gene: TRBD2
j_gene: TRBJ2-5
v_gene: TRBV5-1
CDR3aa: CASSPPLAAARETQYF
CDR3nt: TGCGCCAGCAGCCCACCCCTAGCGGCGGCCCGGGAGACCCAGTACTTC

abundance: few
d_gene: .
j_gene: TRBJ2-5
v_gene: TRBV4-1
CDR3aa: CASSQDPRDTWGTQYF
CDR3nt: TGCGCCAGCAGCCAAGATCCCCGGGACACTTGGGGGACCCAGTACTTC

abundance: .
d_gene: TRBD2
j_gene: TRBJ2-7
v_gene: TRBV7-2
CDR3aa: CASSVAGVAYEQYF
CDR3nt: TGTGCCAGCAGCGTAGCGGGGGTAGCCTACGAGCAGTACTTC

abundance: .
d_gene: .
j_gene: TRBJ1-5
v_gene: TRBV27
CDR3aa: CASSLDGRNQPQHF
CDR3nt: TGTGCCAGCAGTTTAGACGGGCGCAATCAGCCCCAGCATTTT

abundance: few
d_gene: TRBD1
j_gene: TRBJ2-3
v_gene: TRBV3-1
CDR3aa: CASSQAAGGRDTQYF
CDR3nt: TGTGCCAGCAGCCAAGCTGCAGGGGGAAGAGATACGCAGTATTTT

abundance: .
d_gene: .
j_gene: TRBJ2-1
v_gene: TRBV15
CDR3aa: CATSSEEVGSYNEQFF
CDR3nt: TGTGCCACCAGCAGTGAAGAAGTCGGGTCCTACAATGAGCAGTTCTTC

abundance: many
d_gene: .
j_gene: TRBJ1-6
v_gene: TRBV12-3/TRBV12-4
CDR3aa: CASRGVGTDNSPLHF
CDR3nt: TGTGCCAGCAGGGGTGTGGGCACGGATAATTCACCCCTCCACTTT

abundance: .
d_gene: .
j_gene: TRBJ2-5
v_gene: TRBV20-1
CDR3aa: CSGQPVTGRETQYF
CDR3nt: TGCAGTGGCCAACCGGTTACAGGGAGGGAGACCCAGTACTTC

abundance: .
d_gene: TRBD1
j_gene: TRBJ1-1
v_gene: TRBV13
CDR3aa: CASSRGQGIGAEAFF
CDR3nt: TGTGCCAGCAGCCGAGGACAGGGGATTGGTGCTGAAGCTTTCTTT

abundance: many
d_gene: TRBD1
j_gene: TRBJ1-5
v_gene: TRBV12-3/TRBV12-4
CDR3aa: CASSFPGQDQPQHF
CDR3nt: TGTGCCAGCAGCTTCCCGGGACAGGATCAGCCCCAGCATTTT

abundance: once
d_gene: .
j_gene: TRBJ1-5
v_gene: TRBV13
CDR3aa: CASSLGRPAESDQPQHF
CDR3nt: TGTGCCAGCAGCTTAGGCAGACCAGCTGAAAGCGATCAGCCCCAGCATTTT

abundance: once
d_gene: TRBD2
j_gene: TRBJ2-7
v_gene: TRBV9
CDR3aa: CASSAGLAGVSEQYF
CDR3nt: TGTGCCAGCAGCGCGGGACTAGCGGGAGTCTCCGAGCAGTACTTC

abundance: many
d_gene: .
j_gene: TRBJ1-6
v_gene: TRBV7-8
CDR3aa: CASSLSEQPNSPLHF
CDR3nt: TGTGCCAGCAGCTTGTCAGAGCAGCCTAATTCACCCCTCCACTTT

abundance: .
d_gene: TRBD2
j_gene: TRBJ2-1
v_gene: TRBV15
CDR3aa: CATSDAFGLAGEDEQFF
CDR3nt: TGTGCCACCAGCGACGCGTTCGGACTAGCAGGGGAGGATGAGCAGTTCTTC

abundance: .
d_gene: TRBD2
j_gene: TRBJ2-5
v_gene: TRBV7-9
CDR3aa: CASSLTSGGLETQYF
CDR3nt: TGTGCCAGCAGCCTGACTAGCGGGGGGTTAGAGACCCAGTACTTC

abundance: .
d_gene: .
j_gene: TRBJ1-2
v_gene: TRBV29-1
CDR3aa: CSVLETNYGYTF
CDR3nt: TGCAGCGTTTTAGAGACGAACTATGGCTACACCTTC

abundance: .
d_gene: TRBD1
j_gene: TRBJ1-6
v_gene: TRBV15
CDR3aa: CATSREDRGLSPLHF
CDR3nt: TGTGCCACCAGCAGAGAGGACAGGGGGCTTTCACCCCTCCACTTT

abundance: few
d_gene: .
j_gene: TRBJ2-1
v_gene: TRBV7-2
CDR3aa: CASSFARTEQFF
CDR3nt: TGTGCCAGCAGCTTTGCTAGGACTGAGCAGTTCTTC

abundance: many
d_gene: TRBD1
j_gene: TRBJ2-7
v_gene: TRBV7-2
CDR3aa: CASSRFGTETYEQYF
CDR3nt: TGTGCCAGCAGCCGCTTCGGGACAGAGACCTACGAGCAGTACTTC

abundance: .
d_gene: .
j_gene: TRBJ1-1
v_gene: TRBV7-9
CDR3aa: CASSFGHGAFF
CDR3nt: TGTGCCAGCAGCTTTGGGCACGGAGCTTTCTTT

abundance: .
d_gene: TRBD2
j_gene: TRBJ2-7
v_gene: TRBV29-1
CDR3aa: CSVGGLARDERYF
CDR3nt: TGCAGCGTTGGGGGACTAGCGAGGGACGAGCGGTACTTC

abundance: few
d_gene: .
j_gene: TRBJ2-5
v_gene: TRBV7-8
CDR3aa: CASSLLEETQYF
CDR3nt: TGTGCCAGCAGCTTATTGGAAGAGACCCAGTACTTC

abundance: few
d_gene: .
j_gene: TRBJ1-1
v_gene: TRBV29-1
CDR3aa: CSVGGDKVFQTEAFF
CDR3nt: TGCAGCGTTGGGGGGGACAAGGTTTTCCAGACTGAAGCTTTCTTT

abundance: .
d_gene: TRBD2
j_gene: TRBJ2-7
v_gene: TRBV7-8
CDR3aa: CASSLGGGYEQYF
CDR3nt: TGTGCCAGCAGCTTAGGGGGGGGGTACGAGCAGTACTTC

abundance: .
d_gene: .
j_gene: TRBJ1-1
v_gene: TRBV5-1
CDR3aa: CASSLAGSTEAFF
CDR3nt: TGCGCCAGCAGCTTGGCGGGAAGCACTGAAGCTTTCTTT

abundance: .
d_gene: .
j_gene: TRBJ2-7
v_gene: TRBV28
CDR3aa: CASSSRGQISYEQYF
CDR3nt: TGTGCCAGCAGTTCACGCGGACAGATCTCCTACGAGCAGTACTTC

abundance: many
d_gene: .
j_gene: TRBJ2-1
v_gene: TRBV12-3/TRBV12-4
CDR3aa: CASRLSGGNEQFF
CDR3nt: TGTGCCAGCAGGTTAAGCGGCGGCAATGAGCAGTTCTTC

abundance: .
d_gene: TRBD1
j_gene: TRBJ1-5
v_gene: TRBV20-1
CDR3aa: CSATRDRGLGQPQHF
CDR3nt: TGCAGTGCTACCCGTGACAGGGGGCTTGGTCAGCCCCAGCATTTT

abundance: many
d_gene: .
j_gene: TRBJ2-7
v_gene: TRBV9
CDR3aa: CASSPNRVHEQYF
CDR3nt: TGTGCCAGCAGCCCGAACAGGGTTCACGAGCAGTACTTC

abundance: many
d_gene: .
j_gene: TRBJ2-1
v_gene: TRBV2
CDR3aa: CASSEGWASEQFF
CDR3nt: TGTGCCAGCAGTGAAGGTTGGGCTAGCGAGCAGTTCTTC

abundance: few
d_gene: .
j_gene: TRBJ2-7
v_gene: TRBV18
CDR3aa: CASSSQHDLEQYF
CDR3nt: TGTGCCAGCTCATCCCAACATGACCTCGAGCAGTACTTC

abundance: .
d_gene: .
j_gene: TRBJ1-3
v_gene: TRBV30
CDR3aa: CAWSVQGNTIYF
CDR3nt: TGTGCCTGGAGTGTACAGGGAAACACCATATATTTT

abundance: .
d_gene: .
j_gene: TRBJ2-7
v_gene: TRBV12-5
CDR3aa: CASGPPANEQYF
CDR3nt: TGTGCTAGTGGTCCCCCAGCCAACGAGCAGTACTTC

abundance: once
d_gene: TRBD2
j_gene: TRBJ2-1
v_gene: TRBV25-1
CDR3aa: CASSEYKAGGPGNEQFF
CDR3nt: TGTGCCAGCAGTGAATATAAAGCGGGAGGGCCCGGGAATGAGCAGTTCTTC

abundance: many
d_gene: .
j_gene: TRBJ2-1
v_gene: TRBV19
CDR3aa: CASSTGPEPYNEQFF
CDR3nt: TGTGCCAGTAGTACGGGACCGGAACCCTACAATGAGCAGTTCTTC

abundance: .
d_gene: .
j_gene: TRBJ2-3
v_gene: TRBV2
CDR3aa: CASILQLTDTQYF
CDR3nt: TGTGCCAGCATCCTGCAATTGACAGATACGCAGTATTTT

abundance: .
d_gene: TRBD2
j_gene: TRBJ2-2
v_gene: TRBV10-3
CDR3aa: CAIFTSGGADTGELFF
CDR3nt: TGTGCCATCTTCACAAGCGGGGGGGCCGACACCGGGGAGCTGTTTTTT